Listed below are T cell receptor beta chains from one sample, sequenced in a study of blood T cell repertoires in COVID-19. Assay used: immunoSEQ multiplex PCR; TCRdb lists only in-frame clones, some missing. The repertoire includes about 170,000 clones, 79% of them detected once, and 15% to 20% sits in the top ten. Sequencing was done on a sample of PBMCs or T cells enriched from blood (not recorded which). All receptors come from a woman between 65 and 79 years old in a cohort exposed to, infected with or recovered from COVID-19 (not recorded which). Each CDR3 is given with its conserved first and last residue. D genes are given only for firm matches. Size is omitted from some rows. Given values are once, few, many or a class for expanded clones.

D gene,V gene,clone size,J gene,CDR3 protein,CDR3 DNA
-,TRBV9,once,TRBJ2-1,CASRPSGSGYNEQFF,TGTGCCAGCCGCCCCAGCGGATCGGGTTACAATGAGCAGTTCTTC
TRBD2,TRBV5-1,-,TRBJ2-7,CASSLGGLVSYEQYF,TGCGCCAGCAGCTTAGGAGGACTAGTTTCCTACGAGCAGTACTTC
-,TRBV21-1,-,TRBJ2-7,CASSKVEGGSYEQYF,TGTGCCAGCAGCAAAGTTGAGGGGGGGTCCTACGAGCAGTACTTC
TRBD2,TRBV12-5,-,TRBJ2-1,CASLGTSGSFSYNEQFF,TGTGCTAGCCTGGGGACTAGCGGGAGTTTTTCCTACAATGAGCAGTTCTTC
-,TRBV18,-,TRBJ2-7,CASSPLQFTYEQYF,TGTGCCAGCTCACCCCTACAGTTTACCTACGAGCAGTACTTC
TRBD2,TRBV18,-,TRBJ2-5,CASSPRGILGETQYF,TGTGCCAGCTCACCGCGGGGGATCCTTGGGGAGACCCAGTACTTC
-,TRBV28,-,TRBJ1-1,CASTLGGVRVDTEAFF,TGTGCCAGCACCTTAGGGGGGGTCAGGGTCGACACTGAAGCTTTCTTT
TRBD1,TRBV28,-,TRBJ2-1,CASRTGSNEQFF,TGTGCCAGCAGGACAGGGAGCAATGAGCAGTTCTTC
-,TRBV4-2,-,TRBJ1-3,CASSQDRNLRGSSSGNTIYF,TGTGCCAGCAGCCAAGATCGAAATTTGAGGGGGAGTAGCTCTGGAAACACCATATATTTT
-,TRBV5-1,few,TRBJ2-5,CASSLRAGGETQYF,TGCGCCAGCAGCTTGAGGGCGGGCGGGGAGACCCAGTACTTC
TRBD1,TRBV28,-,TRBJ2-7,CASSLPGQDSGEQYF,TGTGCCAGCAGTTTACCGGGACAGGACTCCGGCGAGCAGTACTTC
TRBD1,TRBV11-2,-,TRBJ2-7,CASSIGTGYEQYF,TGTGCCAGCAGCATTGGGACAGGCTACGAGCAGTACTTC
TRBD2,TRBV9,-,TRBJ2-1,CASSVEAGGLREQFF,TGTGCCAGCAGCGTAGAGGCGGGAGGTCTTCGGGAGCAGTTCTTC
TRBD2,TRBV5-1,many,TRBJ2-1,CASSQRTSGDNEQFF,TGCGCCAGCAGCCAAAGGACTAGCGGGGACAATGAGCAGTTCTTC
TRBD1,TRBV7-9,-,TRBJ1-5,CASSKTGEVGQPQHF,TGTGCCAGCAGTAAGACAGGGGAGGTAGGCCAGCCCCAGCATTTT
-,TRBV19,-,TRBJ2-1,CASSVGLSSYNEQFF,TGTGCCAGTAGTGTGGGACTGAGCTCCTACAATGAGCAGTTCTTC
-,TRBV5-1,-,TRBJ1-3,CASSLDGGNTIYF,TGCGCCAGCAGCCTGGACGGTGGAAACACCATATATTTT
-,TRBV5-5,few,TRBJ1-1,CASSLGPSRLNTEAFF,TGTGCCAGCAGCTTGGGGCCCTCAAGATTGAACACTGAAGCTTTCTTT
-,TRBV9,few,TRBJ1-6,CASNEAVGSSYNSPLHF,TGTGCCAGCAACGAGGCAGTCGGGAGCTCCTATAATTCACCCCTCCACTTT
-,TRBV29-1,-,TRBJ1-2,CSAQGLAFYGYTF,TGCAGCGCCCAGGGGCTGGCCTTCTATGGCTACACCTTC
-,TRBV18,few,TRBJ1-1,CASSQGKNTEAFF,TGTGCCAGCTCACAGGGGAAGAACACTGAAGCTTTCTTT
-,TRBV2,once,TRBJ2-2,CASSAQGTTNTGELFF,TGTGCCAGCAGTGCGCAGGGGACTACGAACACCGGGGAGCTGTTTTTT
-,TRBV10-3,-,TRBJ1-5,CAISGEYSNQPQHF,TGTGCCATCAGTGGAGAATATAGCAATCAGCCCCAGCATTTT
-,TRBV6-6,few,TRBJ1-3,CASSQTLSPGNTIYF,TGTGCCAGCAGTCAGACTTTAAGCCCAGGAAACACCATATATTTT
-,TRBV6-5,once,TRBJ1-4,CASRPTGATNEKLFF,TGTGCCAGCAGACCGACAGGAGCAACTAATGAAAAACTGTTTTTT
-,TRBV6-1,-,TRBJ1-6,CASSEQGWGSPLHF,TGTGCCAGCAGTGAACAGGGTTGGGGTTCACCCCTCCACTTT
TRBD2,TRBV9,-,TRBJ2-7,CASPIGGVYEQYF,TGTGCCAGCCCAATCGGGGGGGTCTACGAGCAGTACTTC
-,TRBV6-5,-,TRBJ2-7,CASSYVGSTPDEQYF,TGTGCCAGCAGTTACGTGGGCTCCACCCCCGACGAGCAGTACTTC
-,TRBV20-1,-,TRBJ1-5,CSASRGAGDQPQHF,TGCAGTGCTAGTCGGGGGGCGGGGGATCAGCCCCAGCATTTT
-,TRBV29-1,-,TRBJ1-1,CSAITDRNMNTEAFF,TGCAGCGCCATAACGGACAGAAACATGAACACTGAAGCTTTCTTT
TRBD2,TRBV14,-,TRBJ2-7,CASSPSSGRALSSYEQYF,TGTGCCAGCAGCCCCTCAAGCGGGAGGGCCTTGAGCTCCTACGAGCAGTACTTC